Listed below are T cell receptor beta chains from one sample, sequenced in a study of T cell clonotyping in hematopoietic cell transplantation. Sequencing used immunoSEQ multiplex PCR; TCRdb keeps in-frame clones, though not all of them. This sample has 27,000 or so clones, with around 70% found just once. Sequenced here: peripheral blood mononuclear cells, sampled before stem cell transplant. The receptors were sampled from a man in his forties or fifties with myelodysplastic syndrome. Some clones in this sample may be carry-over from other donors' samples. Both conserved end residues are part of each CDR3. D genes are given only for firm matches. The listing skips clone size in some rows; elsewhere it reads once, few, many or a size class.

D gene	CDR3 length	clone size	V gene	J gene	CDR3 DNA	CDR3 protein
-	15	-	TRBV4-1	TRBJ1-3	TGCGCCAGCAGCAACACACCTAGCTCTGGAAACACCATATATTTT	CASSNTPSSGNTIYF
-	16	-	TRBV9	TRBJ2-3	TGTGCCAGCAGCTCCCCCGAGTCGGATTCCACAGATACGCAGTATTTT	CASSSPESDSTDTQYF
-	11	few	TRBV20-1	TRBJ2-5	TGCAGTGCTAGCCATCAAGAGACCCAGTACTTC	CSASHQETQYF
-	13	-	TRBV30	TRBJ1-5	TGTGCCTGGAGTGTGGACAGCCAGCAGCCCCAGCATTTT	CAWSVDSQQPQHF
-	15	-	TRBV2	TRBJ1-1	TGTGCCAGCAGTGGCGCGGTAACCATGAACACTGAAGCTTTCTTT	CASSGAVTMNTEAFF
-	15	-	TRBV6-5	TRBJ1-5	TGTGCCAGCAGCCCTCGCCGCGTTAGCAATCAGCCCCAGCATTTT	CASSPRRVSNQPQHF
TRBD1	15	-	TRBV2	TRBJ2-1	TGTGCCAGCAGTGAAGTTACAGGGGGGATCAGTGAGCAGTTCTTC	CASSEVTGGISEQFF
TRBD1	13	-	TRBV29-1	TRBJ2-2	TGCAGCGTGGTCAGACAGGGGAACGGGGAGCTGTTTTTT	CSVVRQGNGELFF
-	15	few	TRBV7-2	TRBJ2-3	TGTGCCAGCAGCTTAGCGCCTCTAGGGCGAGATACGCAGTATTTT	CASSLAPLGRDTQYF
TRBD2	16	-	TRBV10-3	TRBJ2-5	TGTGCCATCAGTGAGTGGAGCGGGGGGGCCGGAGAGACCCAGTACTTC	CAISEWSGGAGETQYF
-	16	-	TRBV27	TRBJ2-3	TGTGCCAGCAGCCAGAACTGGGGAAAAAGCACAGATACGCAGTATTTT	CASSQNWGKSTDTQYF
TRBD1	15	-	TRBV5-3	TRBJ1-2	TGTGCCAGAAGCTTGGCCGGGACAGGGGGCTATGGCTACACCTTC	CARSLAGTGGYGYTF
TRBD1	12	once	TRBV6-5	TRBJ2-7	TGTGCCAGCAGCCGGGACAGTCACGAGCAGTACTTC	CASSRDSHEQYF
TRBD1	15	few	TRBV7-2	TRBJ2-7	TGTGCCAGCAGCCGACAGGGCACTAGCTCCTACGAGCAGTACTTC	CASSRQGTSSYEQYF
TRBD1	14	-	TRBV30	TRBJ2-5	TGTGCCTGGGACGGACAGGGAATGGGAGAGACCCAGTACTTC	CAWDGQGMGETQYF